This record concerns one TCR beta chain sequence. Ten or more counts support this clonotype. Its antigen is still unknown. No base quality values were provided; no much bigger clone lies one nucleotide off. The data originate from a study of T cells in Graves' hyperthyroidism and ophthalmopathy (dated by TCRdb to the late 2010s). Study-wide context: Peripheral blood was collected at initial diagnosis, before any treatment. According to the paper, TCR Vbeta CDR3 sequencing was carried out on 120 to 150 peripheral blood samples, which came from over 40 ophthalmopathy, about 75 hyperthyroidism and some 17 progressor patients. The 90 to 100 discovery patients were randomly divided into training and test sets at a 7:3 ratio. TCR V-J signatures able to tell the groups apart were searched for in a discovery cohort of around 95 patients, of whom around 43 had Graves' ophthalmopathy and around 57 had stable Graves' hyperthyroidism. In several Graves' hyperthyroidism patients, the study also compared T-cell repertoires from thyroid tissue with T-cell repertoires from blood. Following sampling, methimazole starting at 30 mg daily was given to hyperthyroidism patients, and high-dose intravenous methylprednisolone was given to ophthalmopathy patients. Whether ophthalmopathy could be predicted prospectively was tested in an independent validation cohort made up of approximately 19 hyperthyroidism patients plus 17 patients who later progressed to ophthalmopathy. General findings and caveats noted by the study authors: No statistical method was used to set the sample size in advance, and investigators knew the group allocation. During validation, the model predicted progression to ophthalmopathy a median of roughly six months ahead of onset, with roughly 65% sensitivity and less than 85% specificity. In cross-validation, a model built on a 13 V-J signature told ophthalmopathy apart from stable hyperthyroidism with over 85% sensitivity and roughly 81% specificity, and in testing the same model reached 80%/75%. Most expanded thyroid clonotypes (frequency above 0.001) were also detected in blood, suggesting blood repertoires may reflect thyroid immune responses.

Amplification of TCR beta CDR3 regions was carried out from RNA transcripts. The first round of RT-PCR for the TCR CDR3 was performed with the HTBI primer set and the Qiagen OneStep RT-PCR kit. Libraries were constructed in a second round of multiplex PCR, after which size selection and purification were carried out. The libraries were sequenced on an Illumina HiSeq2000 using paired-end 100 bp reads. In the source study's methods: Raw data were processed with SOAPnuke, discarding reads with adapters, uncalled bases, mean Phred below 15, or no exact constant-primer or identifier match. COPE v1.2.5 was used to merge high-quality paired reads, and clonotypes were defined as unique nucleotide sequences. MiTCR v1.1 was used to align the clonotypes against IMGT TRBV, TRBD and TRBJ reference segments. Only V-J combinations with frequency above 0.0001, covering 99% to 99.2% of repertoires, were analysed. A TCS score was defined as the ratio between F50 (clonal expansion) and ExV (chaos), using BLOSUM62-based TCRdist between CDR3 peptides within each V-J. Welch's t-statistics and random forest reduced some 510 V-J features to around 14, which were used in a naive Bayes classifier (R e1071). TCRdb took the public reads, trimmed them with fastp at Q25, ran MiXCR for clone calling and kept in-frame beta chains. Each CDR3 protein appears once, grouped with its most common genes and DNA. It is TCRdb's table, rather than the study itself, that gives the V and J calls and clone size. This sample has 540,000 or so distinct CDR3 sequences in its table, and roughly 14% of those were observed once. The ten top clones hold roughly 7.3% of the sample.

The CDR3 sequence holds 18 residues, the cysteine and phenylalanine included. Only CDR3 DNA remains: 54 bases, in frame from the first base. CDR1 and CDR2 (LGHNT, FRNRAP) derive from the germline V gene. V is trimmed back by 0 bases and J by 7 bases, and the junction contains 7 bases that no gene match accounts for. Stable Graves' hyperthyroidism was defined as the absence of progression to ophthalmopathy over 18 months of follow-up. Hyperthyroidism patients were newly diagnosed, with disease duration under 2 months, and aged 18 to 65 years. The study excluded patients with uncontrolled infections, other autoimmune diseases, pregnancy or lactation. Clinical symptoms, serum thyroxine and TRAb, thyroid ultrasound, and orbital computed tomography formed the basis for the diagnoses. PBMCs were separated from roughly 10 ml of fresh peripheral blood using Ficoll-Paque density gradient centrifugation. Trizol reagent was used to extract total RNA, and RNA quality was then checked on an Agilent 2100 Bioanalyzer.

This receptor was identified in a woman aged 25 to 39 with Graves' hyperthyroidism. The chain joins TRBV12-5 to TRBJ2-2, with 14 bases aligning to TRBD2. Sequencing used blood. The DNA sequence is as follows: TGTGCTAGTGGTTTGGTACTTGGGACTAGCGGGAGTATCGGGGAGCTGTTTTTT. Its protein is CASGLVLGTSGSIGELFF.